This T cell receptor beta chain is from a study of blood T cell repertoires in COVID-19. Study overall: The study drew acute and convalescent COVID-19 samples from the United States, Italy and Spain. PBMCs, B-cell-depleted T cells, or T cells provided the cDNA or gDNA that made up the material.

This CDR3 has 12 residues. Trimming pared 2 bases from V and 7 bases from J, leaving 9 bases between. In the original analysis: How many nucleated cells were present was estimated from reference gene primer amplification. Sequenced by immunoSEQ multiplex PCR; TCRdb stores in-frame clones only, minus some. That table furnishes V, J and clone size, whereas the DNA furnished D and trimming. In the table there are about 210,000 clones, about nine tenths of which are singletons. The chain recombines TRBV12-3 or TRBV12-4 with TRBJ2-7; TRBD1 might be the D (5 bases). This clonotype originated in a man aged 40-50 years with acute or convalescent COVID-19. Sequencing used peripheral blood. As DNA, the CDR3 is TGTGCCAGCAGTTTATGGCAGGGAGAGCAGTACTTC. Its protein is CASSLWQGEQYF.